This is a list of T cell receptor beta chains from one sample in a study of control samples from healthy donors and cancer patients. This table comes from immunoSEQ multiplex PCR, and its TCRdb copy is limited to in-frame clones, with some not included. The table has more than 150,000 clones, roughly 93% seen once. Sample: blood. The receptors were gathered from a man in his late teens or twenties in good health. Both conserved end residues are part of each CDR3. Each record gives: CDR3 protein, CDR3 DNA, D gene, V gene, clone size, J gene. A D gene is named only where the DNA matches it firmly. For some rows the clone size is stated as once, few or many, or as a class when expanded; others skip it.

cdr3_aa: CASSSGQGLYGYTF
cdr3_nt: TGTGCCAGCAGCTCCGGACAGGGCCTATATGGCTACACCTTC
d_call: TRBD1
v_call: TRBV27
clone_size: .
j_call: TRBJ1-2

cdr3_aa: CASNTGGTGELFF
cdr3_nt: TGTGCCAGCAATACAGGGGGCACCGGGGAGCTGTTTTTT
d_call: TRBD1
v_call: TRBV3-1/TRBV3-2
clone_size: .
j_call: TRBJ2-2

cdr3_aa: CAGGSGANVLTF
cdr3_nt: TGTGCCGGGGGGAGTGGGGCCAACGTCCTGACTTTC
d_call: .
v_call: TRBV28
clone_size: .
j_call: TRBJ2-6

cdr3_aa: CASSVTQGNTEAFF
cdr3_nt: TGTGCCAGCAGTGTAACTCAGGGGAACACTGAAGCTTTCTTT
d_call: .
v_call: TRBV9
clone_size: .
j_call: TRBJ1-1

cdr3_aa: CASSYGGLGNTIYF
cdr3_nt: TGTGCCAGCAGTTACGGGGGGCTTGGAAACACCATATATTTT
d_call: .
v_call: TRBV6-2/TRBV6-3
clone_size: .
j_call: TRBJ1-3

cdr3_aa: CASSEATGSTGELFF
cdr3_nt: TGTGCCAGCAGTGAAGCTACAGGGTCCACCGGGGAGCTGTTTTTT
d_call: .
v_call: TRBV6-1
clone_size: .
j_call: TRBJ2-2

cdr3_aa: CASSPLRADTQYF
cdr3_nt: TGTGCCAGCTCACCTTTAAGGGCAGATACGCAGTATTTT
d_call: .
v_call: TRBV18
clone_size: .
j_call: TRBJ2-3

cdr3_aa: CASRKSGTSYEQYF
cdr3_nt: TGCGCCAGCAGAAAAAGCGGGACATCCTACGAGCAGTACTTC
d_call: .
v_call: TRBV5-1
clone_size: .
j_call: TRBJ2-7

cdr3_aa: CASSPDPDRLNTEAFF
cdr3_nt: TGTGCCAGCAGCCCAGATCCCGACAGATTGAACACTGAAGCTTTCTTT
d_call: .
v_call: TRBV9
clone_size: few
j_call: TRBJ1-1

cdr3_aa: CASSFRGAGAHTDTQYF
cdr3_nt: TGTGCCAGCAGCTTCAGAGGAGCGGGGGCCCACACAGATACGCAGTATTTT
d_call: TRBD2
v_call: TRBV5-8
clone_size: .
j_call: TRBJ2-3

cdr3_aa: CAWSPSANQPQHF
cdr3_nt: TGTGCCTGGAGCCCGTCCGCCAATCAGCCCCAGCATTTT
d_call: .
v_call: TRBV30
clone_size: .
j_call: TRBJ1-5

cdr3_aa: CASSPREAGSPLHF
cdr3_nt: TGTGCCAGCTCCCCACGGGAAGCGGGCTCACCCCTCCACTTT
d_call: .
v_call: TRBV18
clone_size: once
j_call: TRBJ1-6

cdr3_aa: CASSPRGALVGGELFF
cdr3_nt: TGTGCCAGCTCACCCCGAGGAGCTCTTGTAGGCGGGGAGCTGTTTTTT
d_call: .
v_call: TRBV18
clone_size: .
j_call: TRBJ2-2

cdr3_aa: CASSPSGWNTEAFF
cdr3_nt: TGTGCCAGCAGCCCCTCAGGGTGGAACACTGAAGCTTTCTTT
d_call: .
v_call: TRBV7-3
clone_size: .
j_call: TRBJ1-1

cdr3_aa: CASSQVGQPQHF
cdr3_nt: TGTGCCAGCAGCCAAGTAGGACAGCCCCAGCATTTT
d_call: .
v_call: TRBV3-1/TRBV3-2
clone_size: .
j_call: TRBJ1-5

cdr3_aa: CASSRGTGSGNTIYF
cdr3_nt: TGTGCCAGTAGTAGAGGGACAGGCTCTGGAAACACCATATATTTT
d_call: TRBD1
v_call: TRBV19
clone_size: .
j_call: TRBJ1-3

cdr3_aa: CASSIRTGENYGYTF
cdr3_nt: TGTGCCAGTAGTATACGGACAGGGGAAAACTATGGCTACACCTTC
d_call: TRBD1
v_call: TRBV19
clone_size: .
j_call: TRBJ1-2

cdr3_aa: CASSPQRSEAFF
cdr3_nt: TGTGCCAGCAGCCCTCAACGATCTGAAGCTTTCTTT
d_call: .
v_call: TRBV12-3/TRBV12-4
clone_size: .
j_call: TRBJ1-1

cdr3_aa: CASGLGQGHSPLHF
cdr3_nt: TGTGCCAGCGGCCTCGGACAGGGCCATTCACCCCTCCACTTT
d_call: TRBD1
v_call: TRBV7-9
clone_size: .
j_call: TRBJ1-6

cdr3_aa: CATGRQLSGNTIYF
cdr3_nt: TGTGCCACTGGACGGCAACTCTCTGGAAACACCATATATTTT
d_call: .
v_call: TRBV2
clone_size: .
j_call: TRBJ1-3

cdr3_aa: CASSSRTADGTDTQYF
cdr3_nt: TGTGCCAGCAGCTCTAGGACCGCCGATGGCACAGATACGCAGTATTTT
d_call: .
v_call: TRBV11-2
clone_size: .
j_call: TRBJ2-3

cdr3_aa: CASSPDAGATYEQYF
cdr3_nt: TGTGCCAGCAGTCCCGACGCGGGCGCGACCTACGAGCAGTACTTC
d_call: .
v_call: TRBV27
clone_size: .
j_call: TRBJ2-7

cdr3_aa: CASSAQPGQGAYNEQFF
cdr3_nt: TGCGCCAGCAGCGCCCAACCGGGACAGGGCGCCTACAATGAGCAGTTCTTC
d_call: TRBD1
v_call: TRBV5-1
clone_size: .
j_call: TRBJ2-1

cdr3_aa: CATKDFSTDTQYF
cdr3_nt: TGTGCCACTAAGGATTTTTCCACAGATACGCAGTATTTT
d_call: .
v_call: TRBV6-5
clone_size: .
j_call: TRBJ2-3

cdr3_aa: CASTPGQLLYNEQFF
cdr3_nt: TGTGCCAGCACACCGGGACAACTCTTGTACAATGAGCAGTTCTTC
d_call: .
v_call: TRBV6-5
clone_size: .
j_call: TRBJ2-1

cdr3_aa: CASSEEMGSYNEQFF
cdr3_nt: TGTGCCAGCAGTGAAGAAATGGGGTCTTACAATGAGCAGTTCTTC
d_call: .
v_call: TRBV6-4
clone_size: .
j_call: TRBJ2-1

cdr3_aa: CAISVEGGGETQYF
cdr3_nt: TGTGCCATCAGTGTCGAGGGGGGAGGGGAGACCCAGTACTTC
d_call: .
v_call: TRBV10-3
clone_size: .
j_call: TRBJ2-5

cdr3_aa: CASSPSSGNTIYF
cdr3_nt: TGCGCCAGCAGCCCCTCCTCTGGAAACACCATATATTTT
d_call: .
v_call: TRBV5-1
clone_size: .
j_call: TRBJ1-3

cdr3_aa: CASSDPPGGAYNSPLHF
cdr3_nt: TGTGCCAGCAGTGACCCCCCAGGGGGAGCCTATAATTCACCCCTCCACTTT
d_call: TRBD1
v_call: TRBV6-1
clone_size: .
j_call: TRBJ1-6

cdr3_aa: CASSHLTGTGANVLTF
cdr3_nt: TGTGCCAGCAGCCATCTTACAGGGACCGGGGCCAACGTCCTGACTTTC
d_call: .
v_call: TRBV3-1/TRBV3-2
clone_size: .
j_call: TRBJ2-6

cdr3_aa: CASSIGDSSYEQYF
cdr3_nt: TGTGCCAGTAGTATCGGCGACAGTTCCTACGAGCAGTACTTC
d_call: .
v_call: TRBV19
clone_size: .
j_call: TRBJ2-7

cdr3_aa: CATSETPGQGAPYGYTF
cdr3_nt: TGTGCCACCAGTGAGACCCCGGGACAGGGGGCTCCCTATGGCTACACCTTC
d_call: TRBD1
v_call: TRBV24-1
clone_size: .
j_call: TRBJ1-2

cdr3_aa: CASSRSGGAHNEQFF
cdr3_nt: TGTGCCAGCAGCAGGAGCGGGGGGGCCCACAATGAGCAGTTCTTC
d_call: TRBD2
v_call: TRBV7-3
clone_size: .
j_call: TRBJ2-1

cdr3_aa: CASRGLAGGTDTQYF
cdr3_nt: TGTGCCAGCAGGGGACTAGCGGGGGGCACAGATACGCAGTATTTT
d_call: TRBD2
v_call: TRBV28
clone_size: .
j_call: TRBJ2-3

cdr3_aa: CASSPPIGTEQFF
cdr3_nt: TGTGCCAGCTCACCACCGATCGGTACTGAGCAGTTCTTC
d_call: .
v_call: TRBV18
clone_size: .
j_call: TRBJ2-1

cdr3_aa: CASSFRDRIITNF
cdr3_nt: TGTGCCAGCAGCTTCCGGGACAGGATAATTACGAACTTC
d_call: TRBD1
v_call: TRBV7-2
clone_size: .
j_call: TRBJ2-5

cdr3_aa: CASRSRSFTEAFF
cdr3_nt: TGTGCCAGCCGCTCCAGGTCCTTCACTGAAGCTTTCTTT
d_call: .
v_call: TRBV19
clone_size: .
j_call: TRBJ1-1

cdr3_aa: CATKAAGGSDTQYF
cdr3_nt: TGTGCCACCAAGGCAGCGGGGGGCAGCGATACGCAGTATTTT
d_call: TRBD2
v_call: TRBV24-1
clone_size: .
j_call: TRBJ2-3

cdr3_aa: CASSLRPQVLTDTQYF
cdr3_nt: TGCGCCAGCAGCCTCCGCCCACAGGTTCTCACAGATACGCAGTATTTT
d_call: .
v_call: TRBV5-1
clone_size: .
j_call: TRBJ2-3

cdr3_aa: CASSGEGTGHYEQYF
cdr3_nt: TGTGCCAGCAGTGGGGAAGGGACAGGACACTACGAGCAGTACTTC
d_call: TRBD1
v_call: TRBV7-9
clone_size: .
j_call: TRBJ2-7

cdr3_aa: CASSLLVTGELFF
cdr3_nt: TGCGCCAGCAGCTTGTTGGTCACCGGGGAGCTGTTTTTT
d_call: .
v_call: TRBV5-1
clone_size: .
j_call: TRBJ2-2

cdr3_aa: CASSYSGDRQPQHF
cdr3_nt: TGTGCCAGCAGTTACTCAGGCGATCGGCAGCCCCAGCATTTT
d_call: .
v_call: TRBV6-6
clone_size: .
j_call: TRBJ1-5

cdr3_aa: CASSLFSNQPQHF
cdr3_nt: TGCGCCAGCAGCTTGTTCAGCAATCAGCCCCAGCATTTT
d_call: .
v_call: TRBV5-1
clone_size: .
j_call: TRBJ1-5

cdr3_aa: CASSFRRYNEQFF
cdr3_nt: TGTGCCAGCAGCTTCCGGCGTTACAATGAGCAGTTCTTC
d_call: .
v_call: TRBV7-2
clone_size: .
j_call: TRBJ2-1

cdr3_aa: CASSLTGPTDTQYF
cdr3_nt: TGTGCCAGCAGCTTAACTGGGCCCACAGATACGCAGTATTTT
d_call: .
v_call: TRBV7-3
clone_size: .
j_call: TRBJ2-3

cdr3_aa: CATSDSWATYKGIDTQYF
cdr3_nt: TGTGCCACCAGTGATTCGTGGGCTACCTACAAGGGTATAGATACGCAGTATTTT
d_call: .
v_call: TRBV24-1
clone_size: .
j_call: TRBJ2-3

cdr3_aa: CASLFYGGLNTEAFF
cdr3_nt: TGTGCCAGCCTCTTCTACGGGGGATTGAACACTGAAGCTTTCTTT
d_call: .
v_call: TRBV18
clone_size: .
j_call: TRBJ1-1

cdr3_aa: CASSHTSGGTYEQYF
cdr3_nt: TGTGCCAGCAGCCATACTAGCGGGGGGACCTACGAGCAGTACTTC
d_call: TRBD2
v_call: TRBV3-1/TRBV3-2
clone_size: once
j_call: TRBJ2-7

cdr3_aa: CASSATTNTGELFF
cdr3_nt: TGTGCCAGCAGCGCGACGACGAACACCGGGGAGCTGTTTTTT
d_call: .
v_call: TRBV9
clone_size: .
j_call: TRBJ2-2

cdr3_aa: CASSLVGTQYF
cdr3_nt: TGTGCCAGCAGCTTAGTCGGGACGCAGTATTTT
d_call: .
v_call: TRBV11-2
clone_size: .
j_call: TRBJ2-3

cdr3_aa: CASSLGPRQGVYTF
cdr3_nt: TGCGCCAGCAGCTTGGGCCCCCGACAGGGCGTCTACACCTTC
d_call: TRBD1
v_call: TRBV5-1
clone_size: .
j_call: TRBJ1-2

cdr3_aa: CASSPLGQVYEQYF
cdr3_nt: TGTGCCAGCAGTCCCCTGGGACAGGTCTACGAGCAGTACTTC
d_call: TRBD1
v_call: TRBV27
clone_size: .
j_call: TRBJ2-7

cdr3_aa: CASRSRDQPQHF
cdr3_nt: TGTGCCAGCAGGTCTAGGGACCAGCCCCAGCATTTT
d_call: .
v_call: TRBV12-3/TRBV12-4
clone_size: .
j_call: TRBJ1-5

cdr3_aa: CASNRRDRGNTIYF
cdr3_nt: TGTGCCAGCAACCGCCGGGACCGAGGAAACACCATATATTTT
d_call: .
v_call: TRBV6-4
clone_size: once
j_call: TRBJ1-3

cdr3_aa: CASSQVGINDEQFF
cdr3_nt: TGTGCCAGCAGTCAGGTAGGGATTAACGATGAGCAGTTCTTC
d_call: .
v_call: TRBV6-5
clone_size: .
j_call: TRBJ2-1

cdr3_aa: CASSAGVRGMNTEAFF
cdr3_nt: TGCGCCAGCAGCGCTGGGGTACGGGGGATGAACACTGAAGCTTTCTTT
d_call: .
v_call: TRBV5-1
clone_size: .
j_call: TRBJ1-1